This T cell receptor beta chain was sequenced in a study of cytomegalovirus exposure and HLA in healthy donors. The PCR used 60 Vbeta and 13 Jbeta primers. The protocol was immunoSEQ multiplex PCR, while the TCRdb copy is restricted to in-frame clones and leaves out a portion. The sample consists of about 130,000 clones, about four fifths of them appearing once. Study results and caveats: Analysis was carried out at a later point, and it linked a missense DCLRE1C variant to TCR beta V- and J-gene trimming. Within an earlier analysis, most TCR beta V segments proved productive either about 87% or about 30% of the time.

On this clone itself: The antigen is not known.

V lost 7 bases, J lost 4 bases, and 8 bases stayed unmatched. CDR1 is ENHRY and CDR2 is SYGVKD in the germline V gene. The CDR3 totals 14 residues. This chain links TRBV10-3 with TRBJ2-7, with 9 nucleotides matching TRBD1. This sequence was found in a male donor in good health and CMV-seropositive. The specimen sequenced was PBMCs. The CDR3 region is CAIKEDRGLYEQYF. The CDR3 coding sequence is TGTGCCATCAAGGAAGACAGGGGGTTATACGAGCAGTACTTC.